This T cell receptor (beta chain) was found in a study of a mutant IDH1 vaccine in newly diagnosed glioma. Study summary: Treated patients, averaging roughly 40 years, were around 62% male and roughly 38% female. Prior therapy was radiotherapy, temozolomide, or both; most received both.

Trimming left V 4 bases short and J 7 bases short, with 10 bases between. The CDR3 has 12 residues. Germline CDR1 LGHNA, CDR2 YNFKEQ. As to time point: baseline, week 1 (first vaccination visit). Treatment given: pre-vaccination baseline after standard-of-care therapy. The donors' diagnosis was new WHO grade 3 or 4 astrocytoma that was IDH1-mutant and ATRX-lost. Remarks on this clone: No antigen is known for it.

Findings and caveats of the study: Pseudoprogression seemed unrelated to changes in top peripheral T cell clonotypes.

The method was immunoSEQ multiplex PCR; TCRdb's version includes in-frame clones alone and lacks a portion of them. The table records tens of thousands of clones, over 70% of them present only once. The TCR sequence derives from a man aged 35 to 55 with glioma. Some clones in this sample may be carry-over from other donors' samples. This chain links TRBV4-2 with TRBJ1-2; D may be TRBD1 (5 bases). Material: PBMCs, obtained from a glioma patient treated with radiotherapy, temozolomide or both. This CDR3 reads CASSPGHPGYTF. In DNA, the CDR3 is TGTGCCAGCAGCCCCGGACATCCTGGCTACACCTTC.